This T cell receptor (beta chain) was sequenced during a study of cytomegalovirus exposure and HLA in healthy donors (dated by TCRdb to about 2017). Context from the whole study: An earlier analysis of about 560 of the donors reported about 280 Gb of sequence data and 95 million to 140 million unique TCR beta sequences obtained from approximately 180 million T cells. Across approximately 400 genotyped donors of the cohort, an average of approximately 240,000 unique TCR beta nucleotide sequences per donor were sequenced, and 15% to 20% of those sequences were non-productive. A later genetic analysis used genome-wide SNP genotypes for about 60% of the roughly 670 donors, treating that subset as a discovery cohort. An earlier analysis of approximately 580 of the donors used high-throughput TCR beta sequencing to judge whether each TCR beta V gene segment behaved as functional or pseudogenic. HLA typing covered class I and class II loci at four-digit resolution. Donor age, sex, ethnicity and CMV serostatus were compiled alongside the repertoire data. The study profiled the T cell repertoires of more than 500 subjects by immunosequencing and related them to cytomegalovirus serostatus. Rather than using new phenotypic data, the later analysis identified candidate immune exposures from TCR beta sequences and from how often those sequences occurred across donors. All discovery cohort repertoires had been generated using a single sequencing platform. An early release that covered about 600 HLA-typed donors contained about 300 gigabases of sequencing data and around 85 million unique TCR sequences. Of the 300 to 400 genotyped donors, about 80% fell in the genetic ancestry cluster associated with self-reported Caucasian donors. Five DR-DQ haplotypes were treated as single units for association and clustering because of strong linkage in the cohort. The study aimed to test whether signatures of past pathogen exposure could be identified by cataloging public T cell receptors. To predict cytomegalovirus infection status, the study brought together high-throughput TCR immunosequencing, statistical association of individual TCRs with disease status, and machine learning. In a later analysis, previously published TCR beta repertoires from about 640 donors were re-analyzed and high-resolution HLA genotyping was added so that TCR occurrence patterns could be studied. A separate validation cohort of over 95 different subjects was used in addition to the approximately 700-subject first cohort. The number of typed donors differed by locus: about 620-630 for A, B, C, DRB1 and DQB1; approximately 540 for DQA1; 606 for DPA1; and roughly 490 for DPB1. Beyond this particular receptor, the publication reports: According to a later analysis, TCR association rates differed among HLA loci, with DRB1 alleles showing the most associated TCRs and HLA-C alleles showing the fewest. A cluster of highly shared sequence variants was judged likely to be a technical artifact of the sequencing pipeline. The 87-base-pair reads could not distinguish some IMGT-functional V segments, including TRBV6-2 and TRBV6-3, so those segments were excluded. A further reported finding was that TCR beta sequences accurately predicted the HLA-A and HLA-B alleles for most subjects in the first cohort. A later analysis reported that several top co-occurrence clusters appeared linked to parvovirus B19, influenza, CMV and Epstein-Barr virus. In a later analysis, HLA-associated TCR beta chains showed more clonal expansion and lower generation probabilities than non-associated chains that were equally common. When HLA alleles, especially DR and DQ, strongly co-occurred, TCR associations were difficult to assign to individual alleles. In a later genetic analysis, fewer N-insertions in productive TCRs were reported among donors in an Asian-associated ancestry cluster than the approximately 710-donor mean. The study gave a list of about 170 TCR beta chains associated with cytomegalovirus. The presence/absence analyses assumed that sequencing depth was roughly uniform across donors, and that assumption may not be true. A later analysis associated some 17,000 TCR beta sequences with specific HLA alleles at a false discovery rate of 0.05. Most TCR sequences were observed very rarely across donors, whereas some public TCRs were present in many individuals. Cytomegalovirus status was reported to be diagnosed by the classifier with high specificity and sensitivity in both the original and validation cohorts. A later genetic analysis associated a missense DCLRE1C variant with V-gene and J-gene trimming of TCR beta chains, and an independent cohort replicated the association. Because some donors lacked HLA typing at each locus, the association tests relied only on the typed subset. According to the authors, the approach could potentially be generalized to other disease states and immunological phenotypes. Correlated functional status among segregating V segments might reflect linkage disequilibrium, but an unknown experimental factor could not be ruled out. Because counts were too low, roughly 16 rarely observed V segments, including chromosome 9 orphons, were left out of the earlier analysis of about 620 of the donors. According to a later analysis, most CMV-associated TCR beta chains appeared to be HLA-restricted, and the HLA associations seemed to be driven largely by CMV exposure. A few of the identified cytomegalovirus-associated TCR beta chains were confirmed in vitro to be specific for cytomegalovirus antigens. In this cohort, only TCR beta chains were sequenced, and detectable features were limited by the absence of alpha or paired-chain data. For the cohort, immune exposure information was limited to CMV serostatus. In an earlier analysis of fewer than 700 of the donors, most TCR beta V segments appeared in productive rearrangements about 87% or about 30% of the time, broadly matching IMGT annotations.

For this chain, trimming is 0 bases at the V end and 6 bases at the J end, and the number of junction bases without a gene match is 6. The CDR3 measures 16 amino acids from cysteine to phenylalanine. The DNA shown is the 48-base CDR3, in frame from base 1. Taken from the germline V gene (reference sequence), the CDR1 and CDR2 loops are MNHEY and SMNVEV. Comment on this clone: Its recognized antigen is unknown. No per-base quality is available; no much larger clone lies one base away.

The cohort consisted of hundreds of healthy bone marrow donors. All cohort members were sampled while nominally healthy, although unrecorded immune exposures were likely present. The donor tested CMV seropositive, placing the donor among the roughly 300 seropositive members of the cohort. A peripheral blood sample was collected from each donor, and TCR beta sequencing was performed on peripheral blood mononuclear cells. The Qiagen DNeasy Blood Extraction Kit was used to extract genomic DNA from the blood cell samples. Libraries came from the immunoSEQ multiplex PCR assay. For the multiplex PCR, a mixture combining 60 forward primers for TCR Vbeta segments and 13 reverse primers for TCR Jbeta segments was used. The CDR3 region of rearranged TCR beta genes was amplified from genomic DNA with a multiplex PCR assay. Amplified TCR beta libraries were sequenced as 87-base-pair reads on the Illumina HiSeq System. In the authors' own workflow: In a later analysis, tens of millions of unique TCR beta chains were counted across the 690 or so repertoires, and roughly 10 million of these chains were shared by at least two donors. Raw reads were error-corrected and collapsed into unique sequences by a nearest-neighbor algorithm in which closely related sequences were merged to remove PCR and sequencing errors. V, D and J gene segments were assigned by aligning CDR3 sequences to IMGT reference sequences. Each retained sequence needed at least a six-nucleotide match to both a V gene segment and a J gene segment. A rearrangement was called productive if the CDR3 had no stop codons and remained in frame with V and J, and every other rearrangement was called non-productive. Following IMGT convention, CDR3 was defined as the stretch from the second conserved V-encoded cysteine up to the conserved J-encoded phenylalanine. The earlier analysis of around 640 of the donors excluded sequences that lacked an unambiguous match to a single V gene segment. An earlier analysis of 587 of the donors called V segments functional above 56.7% productive rearrangements and segregating when the between-donor standard deviation exceeded 5%. To diagnose cytomegalovirus status from the catalog of TCR beta chain sequences, a statistical classification framework was built. In a later analysis, TCR nucleotide sequences were compared against IMGT/GENE-DB human TR gene sequences so that V and J genes could be assigned. In a later analysis, CDR3 sequences and most-parsimonious VDJ recombination scenarios were assigned using the TCRdist pipeline. In a later analysis, every TCR beta chain was defined by the combination of its CDR3 amino acid sequence and its V-gene family, and reads without a unique V-gene family were dropped. A later analysis removed 592 highly shared, low-generation-probability nucleotide sequences to deal with suspected cross-contamination and a sequencing artifact. A later analysis calculated a clonal expansion index for each public chain from normalized within-repertoire ranks of inferred template counts. In a later analysis, generation probabilities were computed using a VDJ recombination model fitted to out-of-frame rearrangements, and the results were checked against IGoR. In a later analysis, hypergeometric tests were used to score TCR-TCR, TCR-HLA and TCR-CMV co-occurrence, with a repertoire-size bias correction applied to TCR pairs. A later analysis estimated false discovery rates by permuting HLA or CMV assignments 20 times. In a later analysis, co-occurring TCRs were grouped with DBSCAN, and TCRdist sequence similarity was added when clustering was performed within HLA-allele-positive subsets. Co-occurrence clustering excluded repertoires with fewer than 30,000 or more than 120,000 public chains, plus five with anomalous nucleotide sharing. TCRdb carries this immuneACCESS record with in-frame sequences only. Its versions omit some clonotypes, under half of them owing to an unresolved V gene in the studies checked, with the rest unexplained. From that table come the V and J calls and clone size; the DNA was used to work out D and trimming. The sample table lists about 130,000 clones, 74% of them with a count of one. Around 4.5% of the sample goes to the ten largest clones.

Source material: PBMCs. The source is a man aged 18 to 29 in good health and CMV-seropositive. The receptor chain draws on TRBV27 and TRBJ1-3; a stretch of 9 junction bases matches TRBD1. The nucleotide sequence reads TGTGCCAGCAGTTTATCCCTGGACAGGGGATTAAACACCATATATTTT. Its coded protein is CASSLSLDRGLNTIYF.